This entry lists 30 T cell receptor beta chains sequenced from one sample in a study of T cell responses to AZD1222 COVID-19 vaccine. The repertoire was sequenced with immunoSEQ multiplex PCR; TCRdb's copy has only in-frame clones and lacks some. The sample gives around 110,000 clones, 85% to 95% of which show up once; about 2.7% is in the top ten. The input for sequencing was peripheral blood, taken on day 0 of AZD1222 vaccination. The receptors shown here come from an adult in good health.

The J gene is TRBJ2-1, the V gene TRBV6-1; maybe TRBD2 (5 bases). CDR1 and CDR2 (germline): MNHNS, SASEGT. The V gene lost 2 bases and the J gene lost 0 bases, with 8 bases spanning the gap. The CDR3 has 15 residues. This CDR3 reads CASSEIRGSYNEQFF. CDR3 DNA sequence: TGTGCCAGCAGTGAAATTCGGGGCTCCTACAATGAGCAGTTCTTC.

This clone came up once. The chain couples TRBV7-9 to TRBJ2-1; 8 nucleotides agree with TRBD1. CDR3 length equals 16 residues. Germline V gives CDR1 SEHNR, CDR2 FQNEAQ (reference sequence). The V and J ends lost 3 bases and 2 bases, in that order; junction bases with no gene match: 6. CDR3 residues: CASSFGQGLPYNEQFF. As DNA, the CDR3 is TGTGCCAGCAGCTTCGGACAGGGACTCCCCTACAATGAGCAGTTCTTC.

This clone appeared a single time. The CDR3 sequence: CASSFYNQPQHF. CDR3 sequence (DNA): TGTGCCAGCAGCTTTTATAATCAGCCCCAGCATTTT. The V gene is TRBV5-8, the J gene TRBJ1-5, with D uncertain. The CDR3 sequence is 12 residues long. In germline, CDR1 is SGHTS, CDR2 YDEGEE. With 2 bases removed from V and 4 bases from J, the gap between germline ends came to 4 bases.

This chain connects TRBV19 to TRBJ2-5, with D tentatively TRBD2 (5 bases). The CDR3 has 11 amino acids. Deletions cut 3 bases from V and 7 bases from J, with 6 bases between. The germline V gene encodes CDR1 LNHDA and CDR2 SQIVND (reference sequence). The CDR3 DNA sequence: TGTGCCAGTAGTATCGAGGGGACCCAGTACTTC. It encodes CASSIEGTQYF.

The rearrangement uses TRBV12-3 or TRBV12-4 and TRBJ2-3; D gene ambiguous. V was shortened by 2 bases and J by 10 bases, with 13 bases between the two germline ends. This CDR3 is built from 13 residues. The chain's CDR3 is CASSLTRTGAQYF. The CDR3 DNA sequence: TGTGCCAGCAGTTTAACTCGTACTGGGGCGCAGTATTTT.

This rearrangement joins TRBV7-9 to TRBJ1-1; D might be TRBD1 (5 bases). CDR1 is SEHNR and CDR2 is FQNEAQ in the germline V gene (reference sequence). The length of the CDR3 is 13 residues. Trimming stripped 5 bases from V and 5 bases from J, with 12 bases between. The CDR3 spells CASSPRPGTEAFF. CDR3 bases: TGTGCCAGCAGCCCCCGCCCAGGGACTGAAGCTTTCTTT.

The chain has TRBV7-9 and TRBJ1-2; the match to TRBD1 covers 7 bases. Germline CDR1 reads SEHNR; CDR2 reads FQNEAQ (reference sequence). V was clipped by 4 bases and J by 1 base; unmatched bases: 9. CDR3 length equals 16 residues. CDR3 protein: CASSSRTGSFNYGYTF. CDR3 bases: TGTGCCAGCAGCTCCCGGACAGGATCCTTTAACTATGGCTACACCTTC. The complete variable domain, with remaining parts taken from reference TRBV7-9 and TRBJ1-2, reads DTGVSQNPRHKITKRGQNVTFRCDPISEHNRLYWYRQTLGQGPEFLTYFQNEAQLEKSRLLSDRFSAERPKGSFSTLEIQRTEQGDSAMYLCASSSRTGSFNYGYTFGSGTRLTVV.

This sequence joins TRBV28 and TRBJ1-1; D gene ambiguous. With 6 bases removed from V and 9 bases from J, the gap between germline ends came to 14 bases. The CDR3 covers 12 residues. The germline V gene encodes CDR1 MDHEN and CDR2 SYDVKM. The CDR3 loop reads CASSRTRTQAFF. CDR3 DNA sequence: TGTGCCAGCAGCAGGACCCGGACCCAAGCTTTCTTT.

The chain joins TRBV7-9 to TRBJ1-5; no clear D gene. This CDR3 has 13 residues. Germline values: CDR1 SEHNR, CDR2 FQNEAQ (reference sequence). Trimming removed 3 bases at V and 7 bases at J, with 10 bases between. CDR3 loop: CASSLRRGQPQHF. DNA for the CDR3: TGTGCCAGCAGCTTGAGGCGAGGACAGCCCCAGCATTTT.

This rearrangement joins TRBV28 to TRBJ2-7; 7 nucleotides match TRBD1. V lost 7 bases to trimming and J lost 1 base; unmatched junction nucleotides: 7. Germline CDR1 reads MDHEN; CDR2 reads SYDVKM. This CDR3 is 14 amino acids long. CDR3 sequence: CASKRRQGSYEQYF. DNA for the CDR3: TGTGCCAGCAAGAGGAGACAGGGTTCCTACGAGCAGTACTTC.

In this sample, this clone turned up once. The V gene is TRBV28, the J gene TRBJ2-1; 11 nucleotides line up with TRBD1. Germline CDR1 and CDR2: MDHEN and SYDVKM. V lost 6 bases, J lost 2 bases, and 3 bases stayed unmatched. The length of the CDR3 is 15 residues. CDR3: CASRRGQGAYNEQFF. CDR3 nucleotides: TGTGCCAGCAGACGGGGACAGGGGGCCTACAATGAGCAGTTCTTC.

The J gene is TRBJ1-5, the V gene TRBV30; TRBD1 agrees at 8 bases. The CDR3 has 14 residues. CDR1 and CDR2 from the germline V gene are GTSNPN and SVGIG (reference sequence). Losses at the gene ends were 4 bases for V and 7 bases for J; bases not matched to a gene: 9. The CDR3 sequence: CAWTKDRVGQPQHF. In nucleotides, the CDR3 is TGTGCCTGGACCAAGGACAGGGTCGGACAGCCCCAGCATTTT. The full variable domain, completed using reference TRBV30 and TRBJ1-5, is SQTIHQWPATLVQPVGSPLSLECTVEGTSNPNLYWYRQAAGRGLQLLFYSVGIGQISSEVPQNLSASRPQDRQFILSSKKLLLSDSGFYLCAWTKDRVGQPQHFGDGTRLSIL.

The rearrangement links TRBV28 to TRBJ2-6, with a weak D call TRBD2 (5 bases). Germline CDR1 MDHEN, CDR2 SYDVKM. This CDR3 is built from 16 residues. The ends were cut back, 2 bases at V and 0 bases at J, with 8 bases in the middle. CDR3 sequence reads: CASSLRGSSGANVLTF. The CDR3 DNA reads TGTGCCAGCAGTTTAAGAGGGAGCTCTGGGGCCAACGTCCTGACTTTC.

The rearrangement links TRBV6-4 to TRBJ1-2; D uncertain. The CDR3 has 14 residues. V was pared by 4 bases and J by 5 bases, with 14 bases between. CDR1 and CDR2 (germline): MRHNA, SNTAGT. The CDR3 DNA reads TGTGCCAGCAGTGCCTCCGCGGCCGGATATGGCTACACCTTC. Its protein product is CASSASAAGYGYTF.

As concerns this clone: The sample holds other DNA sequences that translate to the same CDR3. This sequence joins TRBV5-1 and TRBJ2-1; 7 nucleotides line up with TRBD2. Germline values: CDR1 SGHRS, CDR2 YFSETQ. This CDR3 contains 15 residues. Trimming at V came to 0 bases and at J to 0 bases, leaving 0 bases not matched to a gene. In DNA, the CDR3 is TGCGCCAGCAGCTTGGGCGGGAGCTCCTACAATGAGCAGTTCTTC. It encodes CASSLGGSSYNEQFF.

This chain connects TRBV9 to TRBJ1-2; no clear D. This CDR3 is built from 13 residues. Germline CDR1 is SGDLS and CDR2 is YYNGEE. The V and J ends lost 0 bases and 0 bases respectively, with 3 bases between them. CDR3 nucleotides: TGTGCCAGCAGCGTAGTGGCTAACTATGGCTACACCTTC. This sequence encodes CASSVVANYGYTF.

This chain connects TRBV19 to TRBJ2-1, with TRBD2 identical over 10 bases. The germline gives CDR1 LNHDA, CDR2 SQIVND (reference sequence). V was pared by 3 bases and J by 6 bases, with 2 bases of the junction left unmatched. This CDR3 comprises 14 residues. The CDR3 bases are TGTGCCAGTAGTATTACTAGCGGGATCAATGAGCAGTTCTTC. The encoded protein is CASSITSGINEQFF.

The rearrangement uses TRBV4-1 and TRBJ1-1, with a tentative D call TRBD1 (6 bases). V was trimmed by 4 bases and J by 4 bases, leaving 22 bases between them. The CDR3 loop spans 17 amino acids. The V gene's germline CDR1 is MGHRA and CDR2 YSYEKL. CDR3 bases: TGCGCCAGCAGCCCCTTGGGAGGGGACATCAAGGGCACTGAAGCTTTCTTT. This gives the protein CASSPLGGDIKGTEAFF.

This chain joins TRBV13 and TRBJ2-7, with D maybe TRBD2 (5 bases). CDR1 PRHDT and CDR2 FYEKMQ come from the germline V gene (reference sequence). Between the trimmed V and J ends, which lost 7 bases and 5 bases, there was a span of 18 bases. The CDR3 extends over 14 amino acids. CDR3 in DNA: TGTGCCAGCAACCCCTTAGGGAGAAATAACGAGCAGTACTTC. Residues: CASNPLGRNNEQYF.

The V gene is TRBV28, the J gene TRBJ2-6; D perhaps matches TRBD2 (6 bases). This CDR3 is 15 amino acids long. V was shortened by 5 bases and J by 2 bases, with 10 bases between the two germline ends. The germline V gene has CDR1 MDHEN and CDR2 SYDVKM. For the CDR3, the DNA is TGTGCCAGCAGTCGGAGGGGAGCTGGGGCCAACGTCCTGACTTTC. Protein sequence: CASSRRGAGANVLTF.

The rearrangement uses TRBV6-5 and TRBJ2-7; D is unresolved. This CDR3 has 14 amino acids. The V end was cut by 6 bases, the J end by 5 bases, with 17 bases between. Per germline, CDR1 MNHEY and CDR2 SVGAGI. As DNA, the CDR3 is TGTGCCAGCAGGCCCGCCATGACCCGAAACGAGCAGTACTTC. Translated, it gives CASRPAMTRNEQYF.

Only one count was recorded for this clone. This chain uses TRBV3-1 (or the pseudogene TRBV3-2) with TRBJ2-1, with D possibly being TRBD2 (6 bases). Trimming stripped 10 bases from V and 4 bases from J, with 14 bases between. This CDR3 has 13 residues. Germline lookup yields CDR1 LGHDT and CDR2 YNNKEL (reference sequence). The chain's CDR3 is CATTGDRYNEQFF. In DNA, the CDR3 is TGTGCCACCACGGGGGACCGATACAATGAGCAGTTCTTC.

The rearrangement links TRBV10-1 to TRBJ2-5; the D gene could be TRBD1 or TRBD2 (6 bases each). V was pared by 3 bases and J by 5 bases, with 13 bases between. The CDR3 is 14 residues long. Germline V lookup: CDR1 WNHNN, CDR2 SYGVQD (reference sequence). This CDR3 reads CASSDSGAGETQYF. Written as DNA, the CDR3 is TGCGCCAGCAGTGACTCGGGGGCCGGGGAGACCCAGTACTTC.

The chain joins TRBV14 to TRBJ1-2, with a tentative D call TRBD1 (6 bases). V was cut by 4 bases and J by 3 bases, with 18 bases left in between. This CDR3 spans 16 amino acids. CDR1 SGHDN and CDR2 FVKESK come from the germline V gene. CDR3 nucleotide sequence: TGTGCCAGCAGCCCCTTAGGGGGATCCCTAGACTATGGCTACACCTTC. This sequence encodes CASSPLGGSLDYGYTF.

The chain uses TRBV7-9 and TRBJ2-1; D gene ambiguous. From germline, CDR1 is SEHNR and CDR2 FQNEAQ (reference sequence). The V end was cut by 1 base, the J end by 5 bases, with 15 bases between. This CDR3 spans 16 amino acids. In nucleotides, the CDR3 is TGTGCCAGCAGCTTAGTACGTGGTGGATCCGACAATGAGCAGTTCTTC. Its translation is CASSLVRGGSDNEQFF.

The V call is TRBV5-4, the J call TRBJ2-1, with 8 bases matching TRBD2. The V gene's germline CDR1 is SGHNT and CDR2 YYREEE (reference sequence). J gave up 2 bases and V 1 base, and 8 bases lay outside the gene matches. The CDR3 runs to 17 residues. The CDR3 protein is CASSLNRGLATYNEQFF. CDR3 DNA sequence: TGTGCCAGCAGCTTGAATCGAGGACTAGCAACCTACAATGAGCAGTTCTTC.

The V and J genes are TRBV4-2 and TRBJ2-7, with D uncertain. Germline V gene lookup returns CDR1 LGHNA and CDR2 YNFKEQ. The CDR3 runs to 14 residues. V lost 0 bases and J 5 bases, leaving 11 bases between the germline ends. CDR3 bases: TGTGCCAGCAGCCAAGACAACAAAGCCAACGAGCAGTACTTC. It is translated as CASSQDNKANEQYF.

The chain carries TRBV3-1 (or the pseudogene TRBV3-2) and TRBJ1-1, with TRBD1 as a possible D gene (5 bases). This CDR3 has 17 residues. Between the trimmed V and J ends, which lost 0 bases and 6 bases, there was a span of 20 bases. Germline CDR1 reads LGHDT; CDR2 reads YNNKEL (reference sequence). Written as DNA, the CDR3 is TGTGCCAGCAGCCAAGATTCGGGGCTTATAGAGGGTGCTGAAGCTTTCTTT. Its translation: CASSQDSGLIEGAEAFF.

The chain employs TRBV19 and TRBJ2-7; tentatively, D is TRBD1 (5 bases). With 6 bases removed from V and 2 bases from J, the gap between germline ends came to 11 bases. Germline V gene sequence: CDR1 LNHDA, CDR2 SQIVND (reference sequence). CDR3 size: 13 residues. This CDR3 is CASSIQATYEQYF. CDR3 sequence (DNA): TGTGCCAGTAGCATACAGGCGACCTACGAGCAGTACTTC.

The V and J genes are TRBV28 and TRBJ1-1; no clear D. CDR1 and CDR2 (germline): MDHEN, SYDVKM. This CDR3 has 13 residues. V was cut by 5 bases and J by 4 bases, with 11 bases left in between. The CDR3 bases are TGTGCCAGCAGTGTGACCGAGGGCACTGAAGCTTTCTTT. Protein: CASSVTEGTEAFF.